What follows are 10 T cell receptor beta chains derived from one specimen sequenced in a study of cytomegalovirus exposure and HLA in healthy donors. PCR involved 60 Vbeta and 13 Jbeta primers. This table comes from immunoSEQ multiplex PCR, and its TCRdb copy is limited to in-frame clones, with some not included. The sample lists about 170,000 clones; just over 75% were seen once. The sample taken for sequencing was PBMCs. These receptors originate from a woman in her twenties or thirties in good health and CMV-seropositive.

This clone has only a few counts. V is TRBV29-1 and J is TRBJ1-4, with D perhaps TRBD1 (5 bases). V was trimmed by 1 base and J by 5 bases, leaving 8 bases between them. From germline, CDR1 is SQVTM and CDR2 ANQGSEA. CDR3 length: 13 amino acids. CDR3 nucleotides: TGCAGCGTTGAAGTGGGGGGAAATGAAAAACTGTTTTTT. Translating gives CSVEVGGNEKLFF. The variable domain in full, with the rest retrieved from reference TRBV29-1 and TRBJ1-4, is SAVISQKPSRDICQRGTSLTIQCQVDSQVTMMFWYRQQPGQSLTLIATANQGSEATYESGFVIDKFPISRPNLTFSTLTVSNMSPEDSSIYLCSVEVGGNEKLFFGSGTQLSVL.

This chain uses TRBV27 with TRBJ2-2; a weak D match, TRBD2 (6 bases). Germline V gives CDR1 MNHEY, CDR2 SMNVEV (reference sequence). V was pared by 2 bases and J by 7 bases, with 8 bases between. The CDR3 runs to 13 residues. The CDR3 nucleotides read TGTGCCAGCAGTTTAGGAGGGCACGGGGAGCTGTTTTTT. Protein: CASSLGGHGELFF.

This chain joins TRBV7-2 and TRBJ2-7; TRBD1 aligns across 10 bases. Germline CDR1 is SGHTA and CDR2 is FQGNSA. V lost 5 bases and J lost 6; bases outside the gene matches: 7. The CDR3 consists of 14 residues. In DNA, the CDR3 is TGTGCCAGCAGCCGGGACAGGGGTTCTTCCGAGCAGTACTTC. It yields the protein CASSRDRGSSEQYF.

The CDR3 reads CASSGLRRWTEAFF. The CDR3 nucleotides read TGTGCCAGCAGTGGACTTAGAAGATGGACTGAAGCTTTCTTT. The chain has TRBV6-5 and TRBJ1-1; D not certain. The CDR3 runs 14 residues. Trimming stripped 5 bases from V and 5 bases from J, with 15 bases between. Germline V gene sequence: CDR1 MNHEY, CDR2 SVGAGI.

V and J are TRBV11-3 and TRBJ2-2, with a possible D match to TRBD2 (5 bases). Germline lookup yields CDR1 SGHNT and CDR2 YENEEA. V was shortened by 5 bases and J by 6 bases, with 10 bases between the two germline ends. CDR3 length: 13 residues. The CDR3 DNA reads as TGTGCCAGCAGCGGTCGGAGGCCCGGGGAGCTGTTTTTT. Its translation: CASSGRRPGELFF.

The chain is built from TRBV5-5 and TRBJ2-7, with 7 bases lining up with TRBD2. CDR1 SGHKS and CDR2 YYEKEE come from the germline V gene (reference sequence). The CDR3 has 15 amino acids. Trimming took 4 bases from V and 4 from J; bases not matched to a gene: 11. CDR3 bases: TGTGCCAGCAGCCCTGGCGGGGGATCTTTGTACGAGCAGTACTTC. Encoded protein: CASSPGGGSLYEQYF.

The CDR3 region has the DNA TGTGCCACCAGCAGAGTATTAGCGGGATCCCGTGGAGAGGATACGCAGTATTTT. This translates into CATSRVLAGSRGEDTQYF. The gene calls are TRBV15 and TRBJ2-3, with 8 bases aligning to TRBD2. CDR1 LNHNV and CDR2 YYDKDF come from the germline V gene (reference sequence). After removal of 1 base from V and 6 bases from J, the junction contained 15 bases not matched to a gene. The CDR3 contains 18 residues.

This chain connects TRBV7-9 to TRBJ1-2; a weak D match, TRBD1 (5 bases). The CDR3 covers 12 residues. Trimming removed 3 bases at V and 3 bases at J, with 5 bases between. Germline CDR1 reads SEHNR; CDR2 reads FQNEAQ (reference sequence). The CDR3 protein is CASSFRDYGYTF. In DNA, the CDR3 is TGTGCCAGCAGCTTCAGGGACTATGGCTACACCTTC.

As for this clone: This specimen includes other DNA sequences encoding the same CDR3. The chain carries TRBV6-1 and TRBJ1-1; no clear D. CDR1 and CDR2 from the germline V gene are MNHNS and SASEGT. V was clipped by 8 bases and J by 4 bases, with 14 bases between them. The CDR3 covers 13 residues. The CDR3 DNA reads TGTGCCAGCGGTAGTAGAGGGTCCACTGAAGCTTTCTTT. It yields the protein CASGSRGSTEAFF.

This rearrangement joins TRBV10-3 to TRBJ1-2; D possibly corresponds to TRBD1 (6 bases). The germline gives CDR1 ENHRY, CDR2 SYGVKD. The CDR3 sequence is 16 residues long. Trimming removed 2 bases from V and 3 bases from J, with 16 bases in between. The CDR3 protein is CAISERDIIPHYGYTF. The CDR3 DNA follows: TGTGCCATCAGTGAGAGGGACATCATCCCCCACTATGGCTACACCTTC.